What follows describes a single TCR beta chain. Antigen: not known. This sample was taken from a study of CD8 T cells in Susac syndrome. Study-wide findings and caveats: The study's TCR sequencing and HLA analysis covered a relatively small number of individuals, and the study acknowledged this.

Trimming left V 1 base short and J 0 bases short, with 10 bases between. Germline V gene data show CDR1 as LGHNA and CDR2 as YNFKEQ. This CDR3 is built from 16 residues. RNA in amounts of roughly 0.45 to 1 ug was reverse transcribed with random hexamers. An immunoSEQ multiplex PCR generated amplified TCR beta CDR3 products spanning 54 Vbeta and 13 Jbeta. TCRdb reprocessed the immunoSEQ multiplex PCR reads with MiXCR, giving one entry per CDR3 protein. This sample has some 57,000 distinct CDR3 sequences, with around nine tenths found just once. This sequence joins TRBV4-2 and TRBJ1-5; D is ambiguous. The sequenced material came from CD8+ T cells from PBMCs. The TCR originated in a human donor in good health. The CDR3, as DNA: TGTGCCAGCAGCCAAGTACAGTCGTATAGCAATCAGCCCCAGCATTTT. This translates into CASSQVQSYSNQPQHF.